A selection of T cell receptor beta chains follows, all from one sample in a study of blood T cells in healthy people across ages. One entry per CDR3 protein results from TCRdb running MiXCR on the 5' RACE reads. In the table there are around 320,000 distinct CDR3 sequences, around 29% of which are singletons. Sequenced material: blood. The source is a woman aged 70-85 years in good health. The CDR3 runs from the conserved cysteine through the conserved F or W. The order of the fields is D gene, J gene, clone size, V gene, CDR3 protein, CDR3 DNA. A D gene is named only where the DNA matches it firmly. A clone size is listed for some rows: how often the clone was seen (once, few, many), or a class if it is expanded.

-	TRBJ1-3	-	TRBV20-1	CSARDPGSAGNTIYF	TGCAGTGCTAGAGATCCCGGATCTGCCGGAAACACCATATATTTT
-	TRBJ2-3	few	TRBV5-1	CASSPQGRSTDAQYF	TGCGCCAGCAGCCCGCAGGGGAGGTCTACAGATGCGCAGTATTTT
-	TRBJ1-1	many	TRBV5-1	CASSPGENTEAFF	TGCGCCAGCAGCCCCGGTGAGAACACTGAAGCTTTCTTT
TRBD2	TRBJ2-1	few	TRBV4-1	CASSQDPGGGLAVYNEQFF	TGCGCCAGCAGCCAAGATCCGGGTGGTGGACTAGCGGTCTACAATGAGCAGTTCTTC
-	TRBJ2-2	-	TRBV2	CASGPHQAAGELFF	TGTGCCAGCGGGCCTCACCAGGCCGCCGGGGAGCTGTTTTTT
-	TRBJ2-6	-	TRBV7-9	CASSLGQTLSSGANVLTF	TGTGCCAGCAGCTTAGGACAGACCCTCAGCTCTGGGGCCAACGTCCTGACTTTC
TRBD1	TRBJ1-1	many	TRBV12-3/TRBV12-4	CASSTGQPASGAFF	TGTGCCAGCAGCACGGGACAGCCGGCCTCTGGAGCTTTCTTT
-	TRBJ2-3	-	TRBV27	CASSPQADSITDPQDF	TGTGCCAGCAGTCCCCAAGCCGATAGCATCACAGATCCGCAGGATTTT
-	TRBJ2-1	-	TRBV7-2	CASSKLGTPSNEQFF	TGTGCCAGCAGCAAACTCGGGACACCCTCGAATGAGCAGTTCTTC
TRBD1	TRBJ1-2	-	TRBV7-9	CASSIGQGGYTF	TGTGCCAGCAGCATCGGACAGGGTGGCTACACCTTC
TRBD1	TRBJ2-1	-	TRBV29-1	CSVESGTGQFF	TGCAGCGTTGAATCCGGGACAGGGCAGTTCTTC
-	TRBJ2-3	few	TRBV20-1	CAAGHNTDTQYF	TGCGCCGCGGGACACAACACAGATACGCAGTATTTT
TRBD2	TRBJ2-1	many	TRBV7-9	CASSQTSDSYNEQFF	TGTGCCAGCAGCCAAACTAGCGACTCGTACAATGAGCAGTTCTTC
TRBD2	TRBJ2-1	many	TRBV10-3	CAISGTSLSGEQFF	TGTGCCATCTCCGGGACTAGTTTATCGGGTGAGCAGTTCTTC
TRBD2	TRBJ2-7	-	TRBV28	CASSAPGLGYEQYF	TGTGCCAGCAGTGCGCCGGGACTAGGGTACGAGCAGTACTTC
-	TRBJ2-7	-	TRBV5-5	CASRLVGNTPNEQYF	TGTGCCAGCAGACTGGTGGGGAACACCCCCAACGAGCAGTACTTC
-	TRBJ2-5	-	TRBV19	CASSIPRDAEETQYF	TGTGCCAGTAGTATACCCCGGGACGCCGAAGAGACCCAGTACTTC
-	TRBJ2-1	-	TRBV20-1	CSARPAGWSSYNEQFF	TGCAGTGCTAGACCCGCAGGGTGGAGCTCCTACAATGAGCAGTTCTTC
TRBD1	TRBJ2-7	-	TRBV7-2	CASSRDRGDLGEQYF	TGTGCCAGCAGTAGAGACAGGGGGGACCTTGGCGAGCAGTACTTC
-	TRBJ2-5	-	TRBV4-2	CASSKGGSDQETQYF	TGTGCCAGCAGCAAGGGGGGTAGCGACCAAGAGACCCAGTACTTC
-	TRBJ2-7	few	TRBV29-1	CSVGSLGEQYF	TGCAGCGTTGGCTCCCTGGGCGAGCAGTACTTC
TRBD2	TRBJ2-3	-	TRBV11-2	CASSFAGDSDTQYF	TGTGCCAGCAGCTTTGCGGGGGATTCAGATACGCAGTATTTT
-	TRBJ2-2	few	TRBV9	CASSPPAGDTGELFF	TGTGCCAGCAGCCCCCCCGCAGGGGACACCGGGGAGCTGTTTTTT
-	TRBJ2-1	few	TRBV20-1	CSARGDAAGRSYNEQFF	TGCAGTGCTAGAGGGGACGCGGCGGGACGGTCCTACAATGAGCAGTTCTTC
-	TRBJ2-2	once	TRBV7-6	CASSNTSTGELFF	TGTGCCAGTTCGAACACAAGCACCGGGGAGCTGTTTTTT
-	TRBJ2-7	-	TRBV28	CASSFSVGAYEQYF	TGTGCCAGCAGTTTCTCGGTTGGAGCCTACGAGCAGTACTTC
TRBD1	TRBJ1-4	-	TRBV28	CASRDRTNEKLFF	TGTGCCAGTAGGGACAGAACTAATGAAAAACTGTTTTTT
-	TRBJ1-2	few	TRBV28	CASSTSQGVGYGYTF	TGTGCCAGCAGTACCTCACAGGGCGTGGGCTATGGCTACACCTTC
TRBD1	TRBJ2-3	-	TRBV29-1	CSSNGQGSTDTQYF	TGCAGCTCCAATGGACAGGGGTCCACAGATACGCAGTATTTT
-	TRBJ2-4	many	TRBV3-1	CASSQVVMGGMDGIQYF	TGTGCCAGCAGCCAAGTGGTCATGGGCGGGATGGACGGCATTCAGTACTTC
-	TRBJ2-1	-	TRBV5-1	CASSLDGSGYNEQFF	TGCGCCAGCAGCTTGGACGGGAGTGGTTACAATGAGCAGTTCTTC
TRBD1	TRBJ1-6	few	TRBV20-1	CSARDPTGGNSPLHF	TGCAGTGCTAGAGACCCGACAGGGGGGAATTCACCCCTCCACTTT
-	TRBJ2-2	few	TRBV4-1	CASSQGRTDTGELFF	TGCGCCAGCAGCCAAGGCCGGACAGACACCGGGGAGCTGTTTTTT
-	TRBJ2-3	few	TRBV25-1	CASSESRGVSTDTQYF	TGTGCCAGCAGTGAATCCAGGGGCGTAAGCACAGATACGCAGTATTTT
-	TRBJ2-5	few	TRBV6-1	CASSEQRGETQYF	TGTGCCAGCAGTGAACAGCGAGGGGAGACCCAGTACTTC
TRBD2	TRBJ2-2	few	TRBV5-1	CASSVLTSGRAGELFF	TGCGCCAGCAGCGTGTTGACTAGCGGGAGGGCCGGGGAGCTGTTTTTT
-	TRBJ2-7	-	TRBV5-1	CASSSRTDYYEQYF	TGCGCCAGCAGCTCCCGGACTGACTACTACGAGCAGTACTTC
-	TRBJ2-5	-	TRBV6-5	CASSGKGLYQETQYF	TGTGCCAGCAGCGGTAAAGGGTTGTACCAAGAGACCCAGTACTTC
TRBD2	TRBJ2-1	-	TRBV20-1	CSARVGLAGGPDNEQFF	TGCAGTGCTAGAGTTGGGCTAGCGGGAGGGCCAGACAATGAGCAGTTCTTC
TRBD2	TRBJ2-1	once	TRBV4-3	CASSQDPSGSRNEQFF	TGCGCCAGCAGCCAAGACCCCAGCGGGAGTCGTAATGAGCAGTTCTTC
-	TRBJ2-5	few	TRBV15	CATSSILRDSEETQYF	TGTGCCACCAGCAGTATCCTCCGGGACTCAGAAGAGACCCAGTACTTC
-	TRBJ2-3	-	TRBV28	CASSLNSGVLGGDTQYF	TGTGCCAGCAGTTTAAACTCCGGGGTGCTAGGTGGCGATACGCAGTATTTT
-	TRBJ2-1	-	TRBV27	CASQGRGNSYNEQFF	TGTGCCAGCCAGGGGCGGGGTAACTCCTACAATGAGCAGTTCTTC
TRBD1	TRBJ2-7	few	TRBV6-6	CASRPPGDRGEQYF	TGTGCCAGCAGACCCCCCGGGGACAGGGGCGAGCAGTACTTC
TRBD1	TRBJ1-1	once	TRBV14	CASSLRQGIYTEAFF	TGTGCCAGCAGCCTGCGACAGGGGATATACACTGAAGCTTTCTTT
TRBD2	TRBJ2-1	few	TRBV7-2	CASSGSGLAGLHYNEQFF	TGTGCCAGCAGCGGATCGGGACTAGCGGGACTTCACTACAATGAGCAGTTCTTC
-	TRBJ2-1	-	TRBV7-6	CASSPGNEQLF	TGTGCCAGCAGTCCTGGCAATGAGCAGCTCTTC
TRBD2	TRBJ2-5	few	TRBV20-1	CSASDVSGSWETQYF	TGCAGTGCTAGTGATGTTAGCGGGAGTTGGGAGACCCAGTACTTC
TRBD1	TRBJ1-6	-	TRBV12-3/TRBV12-4	CASSTTGALNSPLHF	TGTGCCAGCAGTACGACAGGGGCCCTTAATTCACCCCTCCACTTT
-	TRBJ2-7	-	TRBV7-9	CTSSFAGSSYEQYF	TGTACCAGCAGCTTCGCAGGGAGCTCCTACGAGCAGTACTTC
TRBD2	TRBJ2-3	few	TRBV5-1	CASRPFRGSPDTQYF	TGCGCCAGCAGGCCGTTCCGCGGGAGCCCAGATACGCAGTATTTT
-	TRBJ2-3	many	TRBV7-3	CASSDSPTGATDTQYF	TGTGCCAGCAGCGACAGTCCTACCGGAGCCACAGATACGCAGTATTTT
-	TRBJ1-1	few	TRBV5-1	CASSLTDRNTEAFF	TGCGCCAGCAGCCTGACCGACCGCAACACTGAAGCTTTCTTT